This T cell receptor (beta chain) was profiled in a study of neurological immune-mediated disorders. Time point noted: longitudinal time-point 1 (baseline). The sample holds many counts of this clonotype. 5'RACE with 10-nucleotide random UMIs produced the cDNA. TCRdb ran MiXCR on the 5' RACE reads and lists one entry per CDR3 protein. The repertoire holds about 60,000 distinct CDR3 sequences, 9.5% to 12% seen once, with 6.6% in the top ten. V shed 2 bases, J shed 4 bases, and the junction held 4 bases outside the gene matches. The CDR3 length is 15 residues. Germline values: CDR1 MDHEN, CDR2 SYDVKM. The receptor was derived from a male donor with HTLV-1-associated myelopathy (HAM/TSP). Specimen: PBMCs. This chain connects TRBV28 to TRBJ2-7; 11 positions match TRBD1. The CDR3 DNA is TGTGCCAGCAGTTTACGGGACAGGGGGGGTTACGAGCAGTACTTC. It yields the protein CASSLRDRGGYEQYF.